This T cell receptor (beta chain) was sequenced for a study of vaccination effects on CD4 cells after COVID-19. Study outcomes and limitations: No early post-infection timepoints were available in the study, which also included few convalescent patients. Clones that were induced by infection or by vaccine showed marked contraction late after vaccination.

Trimming removed 4 bases at V and 7 bases at J, with 18 bases between. The CDR3 runs 15 residues. Germline V lookup: CDR1 SGDLS, CDR2 YYNGEE. ViraFEST used viral peptide pools to expand antigen-specific CD4+ T cells before sequencing. Culturing for roughly 10 days preceded CD4+ T cell isolation. Nobody among the vaccine recipients had prior SARS-CoV-2 infection (nucleocapsid antibodies were negative). Supplemented with around 9.6 IU/ml IL-2 and roughly 10 ug/ml peptides, 2 million to 2.5 million PBMC per well were kept in culture. As concerns this clone: The antigen is not known.

Libraries were prepared by immunoSEQ multiplex PCR; TCRdb keeps only in-frame clonotypes and omits some of them. The top ten hold 2.8% of the sample, which has some 65,000 clones, around 69% seen once. Source: CD4+ T cells from PBMCs cultured with HCoV-NL63 spike peptides, taken before COVID-19 vaccination. The TCR was taken from a human donor who received a COVID-19 vaccine. The chain employs TRBV9 and TRBJ1-5; D gene uncertain. CDR3 sequence reads: CASSPDGSSPQPQHF. DNA of the CDR3: TGTGCCAGCAGCCCGGACGGGTCGTCGCCGCAGCCCCAGCATTTT.